This T cell receptor (beta chain) was recorded in a study of blood T cell repertoires in COVID-19 (dated by TCRdb to 2020 to 2021). In terms of the full investigation: Collaborator samples came from the United States, Italy and Spain and covered acute and convalescent phases of COVID-19. The material from the prospective study consisted of cDNA or gDNA derived from T cells, B-cell-depleted T cells, or PBMCs. Deeply sampled blood TCRbeta repertoires from subjects exposed to, actively infected with, or recovered from COVID-19 were included in the dataset. The repertoires were released in a freely available public database meant as a resource for research on the immune response to SARS-CoV-2. Samples came from the ongoing ImmuneRACE study (first 160 participants) plus 1,254 subjects from 6 global collaborators. The sample metadata nearly always contained a de-identified subject ID, COVID-19 status, age in years and sex. Where available, HLA class I and class II types were obtained from metadata supplied by the sample provider rather than from assay-based typing. The investigation overall reported the following: The quantity of clinical and demographic metadata differed by source and by participant and was supplied without curation.

In the prospective study, participants were roughly 18 to 89 years old, resided in 24 geographic areas of the United States, and were enrolled through a virtual design. In the prospective study, participants were assigned to cohorts based on the clinical history participants reported in a screening survey and a study questionnaire. Recovered participants in ImmuneRACE Cohort 3 were defined by two consecutive negative NP/OP PCR tests, clearance by a healthcare professional, or resolution of symptoms. In the prospective study, mobile phlebotomists collected whole blood, serum and a nasopharyngeal or oropharyngeal swab from each participant. Participants in the prospective study had the option to provide additional blood draws and questionnaires over an approximately 2-month period. Before DNA extraction, prospective study blood samples were shipped either frozen or at room temperature. Points on this clone: Its antigen is not yet known. There are no base qualities to consult, and no much larger clone falls within one base.

TCRbeta CDR3 regions were amplified from genomic DNA by means of the immunoSEQ Assay, a bias-controlled multiplex PCR. The study's own analysis went as follows. Nucleated cell counts per sample were estimated from amplification of reference gene primers within the assay. Sequence reads were collapsed and filtered to measure the absolute abundance of every unique TCRbeta CDR3 rearrangement. For each sample, productive Simpson clonality was calculated as the square root of Simpson's diversity index over productive rearrangements. Imported from immuneACCESS, the table was reduced by TCRdb to in-frame sequences with V and J called. These copies leave out some clones; in studies compared against another copy, an unresolved V gene accounts for under half, and the cause of the remainder is not known. Clone size and V and J calls were adopted from that table, with D and trimming inferred from the DNA. In this sample the table shows about 260,000 clones, roughly 88% of which occur a single time. Clones ranked in the top ten supply approximately 2.1% of the sample.

V is cut back by 0 bases and J by 0 bases, with 6 bases in the junction unmatched. The CDR1 and CDR2 encoded by the germline V gene are SGDLS and YYNGEE. CDR3 length: 17 amino acids, cysteine to phenylalanine. CDR3 DNA only is kept here, 51 bases in frame from base 1. The material sequenced was PBMCs or T cells enriched from blood (not recorded which). The sequence links TRBV9 to TRBJ2-1, and TRBD2 aligns with 7 junction nucleotides. The TCR originated in a woman aged 50 to 60 who had recovered from COVID-19. The CDR3 amino acid sequence is: CASSVGVGGSSYNEQFF. The nucleotides read TGTGCCAGCAGCGTAGGGGTCGGGGGGAGCTCCTACAATGAGCAGTTCTTC.